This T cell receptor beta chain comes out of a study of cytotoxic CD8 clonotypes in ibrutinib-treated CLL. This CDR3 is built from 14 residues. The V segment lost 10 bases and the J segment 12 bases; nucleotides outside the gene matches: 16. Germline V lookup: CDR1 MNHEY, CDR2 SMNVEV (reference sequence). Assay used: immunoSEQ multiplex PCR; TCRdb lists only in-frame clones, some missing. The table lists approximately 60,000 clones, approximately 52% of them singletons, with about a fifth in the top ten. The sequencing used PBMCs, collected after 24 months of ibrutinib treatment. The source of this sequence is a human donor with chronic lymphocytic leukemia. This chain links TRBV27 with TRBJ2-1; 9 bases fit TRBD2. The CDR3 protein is CATRVAGEEWRQFF. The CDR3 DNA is TGTGCCACCCGGGTAGCGGGAGAGGAGTGGAGGCAGTTCTTC.